Following are 5 T cell receptor beta chains from one sample sequenced in a study of T cells in Graves' hyperthyroidism and ophthalmopathy (dated by TCRdb to the late 2010s). Library prep was done by multiplex PCR. The reads were generated on an Illumina HiSeq 2000. Amplification of TCR beta CDR3 regions was carried out from RNA transcripts. The TCR CDR3 was subjected to a first round of RT-PCR using the HTBI primer set and the Qiagen OneStep RT-PCR kit. TCRdb reran the public reads through fastp at Q25 and MiXCR, keeping productive beta chains. Every CDR3 protein is listed once, alongside the most common genes and DNA of its rows. This sample lists approximately 500,000 distinct CDR3 sequences; under 60% were detected once. The leading ten clones occupy about 8% of the sample. Sequencing was carried out using peripheral blood or thyroid tissue (not recorded which). Source of these receptors: a young woman with Graves' hyperthyroidism.

This chain uses TRBV20-1 with TRBJ2-2; TRBD2 is a possible D gene (6 bases). Trimming left V 5 bases short and J 3 bases short, with 16 bases between. Germline assignment: CDR1 DFQATT and CDR2 SNEGSKA (reference sequence). The CDR3 sequence is 15 residues long. The CDR3 bases are TGCAGTGCTGATGAGTCACTAGCAGACACCGGGGAGCTGTTTTTT. Translating it yields CSADESLADTGELFF.

This clonotype was seen only once. V usage is TRBV4-2 and J usage is TRBJ2-5; D perhaps matches TRBD2 (5 bases). V was shortened by 4 bases and J by 5 bases, with 17 bases between the two germline ends. The CDR3 consists of 15 residues. CDR1 and CDR2 from the germline V gene are LGHNA and YNFKEQ. CDR3 region: CASSPEDGYNETQYF. The CDR3 DNA is TGTGCCAGCAGCCCGGAGGACGGATACAATGAGACCCAGTACTTC.

The CDR3 region is CASRLLGERELFF. The CDR3 bases are TGTGCCAGCAGACTCCTAGGAGAGCGGGAGCTGTTTTTT. The V gene is TRBV7-8, the J gene TRBJ2-2; D gene ambiguous. Germline values: CDR1 SGHVS, CDR2 FQNEAQ. V was cut by 6 bases and J by 9 bases, with 14 bases left in between. This CDR3 is built from 13 residues.

The chain employs TRBV7-8 and TRBJ1-1; 8 nucleotides match TRBD1. V lost 8 bases and J lost 0; bases outside the gene matches: 8. The CDR3 is 15 amino acids. The germline CDR1 and CDR2 sequences are SGHVS and FQNEAQ. The CDR3 DNA is TGTGCCAGCCAATACGGACAGGGTGTGAACACTGAAGCTTTCTTT. This translates into CASQYGQGVNTEAFF.

This clonotype was counted many times. The rearrangement links TRBV7-2 to TRBJ2-2, with 12 bases lining up with TRBD2. This CDR3 is built from 17 residues. The V gene's germline CDR1 is SGHTA and CDR2 FQGNSA. V trimming: 4 bases; J trimming: 3 bases; junction bases outside the gene matches: 6. In nucleotides, the CDR3 is TGTGCCAGCAGCTCCCGCCCTAGCGGGAGGGACACCGGGGAGCTGTTTTTT. Its translation: CASSSRPSGRDTGELFF.